This passage covers 10 T cell receptor beta chains from one sample sequenced in a study of blood T cells in healthy people across ages. Together with a sample-barcoded 5' primer, a J-beta primer mix was included in a second PCR lasting roughly 6 to 12 cycles. MiXCR, applied by TCRdb to the 5' RACE reads, yields one record per CDR3 protein. The data show 650,000 to 1,000,000 distinct CDR3 sequences, with about 46% seen just once and 15% to 20% held by the top ten. The specimen sequenced was blood. Receptors were obtained from a man aged 80 or over in good health.

The rearrangement uses TRBV3-1 and TRBJ2-3; D gene ambiguous. Germline V CDR1 and CDR2: LGHDT, YNNKEL (reference sequence). The germline V and J ends were trimmed by 4 bases and 6 bases, with 8 bases remaining between them. The CDR3 length is 12 residues. The CDR3 reads CASSLLDDTQYF. The CDR3 DNA reads TGTGCCAGCAGCCTTTTGGACGATACGCAGTATTTT.

V usage is TRBV20-1 and J usage is TRBJ2-5; TRBD2 matches 14 bases. CDR1 and CDR2 (germline): DFQATT, SNEGSKA (reference sequence). The CDR3 consists of 19 residues. J lost 1 base, V lost 3 bases, and 13 bases had no gene match. The CDR3 reads CSASGGPGLAGVSQETQYF. The CDR3 coding sequence is TGCAGTGCTAGTGGGGGCCCGGGACTAGCGGGAGTAAGCCAAGAGACCCAGTACTTC.

This clonotype was seen more than once but under ten times. This rearrangement joins TRBV3-1 to TRBJ2-7; TRBD1 agrees at 7 bases. Trimming took 4 bases from V and 7 from J; bases not matched to a gene: 16. CDR1 is LGHDT and CDR2 is YNNKEL in the germline V gene (reference sequence). CDR3 size: 16 residues. CDR3 in DNA: TGTGCCAGCAGCCCGTTAAGGGACAGCCCGTGGTTTGAGCAGTACTTC. Protein product: CASSPLRDSPWFEQYF.

The chain employs TRBV5-1 and TRBJ2-1; D is undetermined. The CDR3 is 15 amino acids. Germline CDR1 SGHRS, CDR2 YFSETQ. V lost 4 bases and J lost 0, with 11 bases in between. This chain's CDR3 is CASSHTSDSYNEQFF. Here the CDR3 DNA reads TGCGCCAGCAGCCACACTTCAGACTCCTACAATGAGCAGTTCTTC. Together with reference TRBV5-1 and TRBJ2-1, the CDR3 gives the full variable domain: KAGVTQTPRYLIKTRGQQVTLSCSPISGHRSVSWYQQTPGQGLQFLFEYFSETQRNKGNFPGRFSGRQFSNSRSEMNVSTLELGDSALYLCASSHTSDSYNEQFFGPGTRLTVL.

The chain links TRBV5-1 to TRBJ2-1; no firm D call. Deletions cut 6 bases from V and 7 bases from J, with 17 bases between. This CDR3 has 14 residues. Germline V CDR1 and CDR2: SGHRS, YFSETQ. The CDR3 sequence: CASNPSFDRNEQFF. Written as DNA, the CDR3 is TGCGCCAGCAACCCCAGCTTTGACCGAAATGAGCAGTTCTTC.

This clonotype showed up just a few times. The chain is built from TRBV5-6 and TRBJ2-7; unclear D gene. The CDR3 contains 14 residues. Trimming removed 4 bases from V and 3 bases from J, with 14 bases in between. Looked up from germline, CDR1 is SGHDT and CDR2 is YYEEEE. CDR3 sequence: CASSRPLRNYEQYF. The CDR3 nucleotides read TGTGCCAGCAGCCGACCATTGCGGAACTACGAGCAGTACTTC.

This clonotype was recorded a few times. V usage is TRBV6-2 or TRBV6-3 and J usage is TRBJ1-2; D is perhaps TRBD1 (6 bases). The CDR3 sequence is 12 residues long. Germline CDR1 MNHEY, CDR2 SVGEGT. V gave up 5 bases and J gave up 6 bases, with 10 bases separating them. The CDR3 sequence is CASSNTGNGYTF. The CDR3 nucleotides read TGTGCCAGCAGTAATACAGGGAATGGCTACACCTTC.

The chain links TRBV6-2 or TRBV6-3 to TRBJ2-5, with D hard to call. This CDR3 region has 16 residues. V was shortened by 2 bases and J by 0 bases, with 13 bases between the two germline ends. Germline V gene data show CDR1 as MNHEY and CDR2 as SVGEGT. CDR3: CASSYGTALYQETQYF. For the CDR3, the DNA is TGTGCCAGCAGTTACGGCACAGCCTTGTACCAAGAGACCCAGTACTTC.

This chain connects TRBV20-1 to TRBJ2-5; the D is unclear. The CDR3 extends over 12 amino acids. Germline lookup yields CDR1 DFQATT and CDR2 SNEGSKA (reference sequence). V gave up 3 bases and J gave up 4 bases, with 9 bases separating them. Here the CDR3 DNA reads TGCAGTGCTAGTGACGGCGGAGAGACCCAGTACTTC. The encoded protein is CSASDGGETQYF.

To note about this clonotype: A read error may explain this, as a much larger clone is one base away. The chain has TRBV20-1 and TRBJ2-7, with 8 bases lining up with TRBD2. This CDR3 region has 13 residues. The germline gives CDR1 DFQATT, CDR2 SNEGSKA (reference sequence). CDR3 sequence (DNA): TGCAGTACTAGAGTGGCGGGAGGCTATGAGCAGTACTTC. As protein: CSTRVAGGYEQYF.